This T cell receptor beta chain was observed in a study of cytomegalovirus exposure and HLA in healthy donors. Healthy people donating bone marrow made up the donors. V dropped 0 bases and J dropped 1 base, with 10 bases sitting between them. The CDR3 runs 14 residues. The germline V gene has CDR1 SQVTM and CDR2 ANQGSEA. Both 60 Vbeta primers and 13 Jbeta primers went into the PCR. The table came from immunoSEQ multiplex PCR; TCRdb's copy has only in-frame clones and leaves some out. The profile covers 130,000 to 150,000 clones, with about 80% appearing a single time and around 4% taken by the ten largest. General study results and limits: Earlier findings revealed that most TCR beta V segments proved productive either about 87% or about 30% of the time.

As for this clone: Its antigen remains unknown.

The chain employs TRBV29-1 and TRBJ2-7; TRBD1 is a possible D gene (5 bases). This TCR was recovered from a man aged 40-49 years in good health and CMV-seropositive. Sequencing was performed on PBMCs. This CDR3 reads CSVEDQTASYEQYF. In nucleotides, the CDR3 is TGCAGCGTTGAAGATCAGACAGCATCCTACGAGCAGTACTTC.